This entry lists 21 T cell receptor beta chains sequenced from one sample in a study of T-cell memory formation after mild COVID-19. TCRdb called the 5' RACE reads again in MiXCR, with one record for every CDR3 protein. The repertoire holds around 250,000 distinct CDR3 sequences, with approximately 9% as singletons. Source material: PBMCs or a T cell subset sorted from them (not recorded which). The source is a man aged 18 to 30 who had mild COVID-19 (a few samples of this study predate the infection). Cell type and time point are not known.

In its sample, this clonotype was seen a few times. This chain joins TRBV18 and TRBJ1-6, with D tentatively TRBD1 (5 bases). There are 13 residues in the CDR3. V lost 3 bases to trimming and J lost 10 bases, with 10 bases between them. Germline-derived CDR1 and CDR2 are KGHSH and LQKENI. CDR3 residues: CASSPREDSPLHF. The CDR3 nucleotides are TGTGCCAGCTCACCCAGGGAGGACTCACCCCTCCACTTT.

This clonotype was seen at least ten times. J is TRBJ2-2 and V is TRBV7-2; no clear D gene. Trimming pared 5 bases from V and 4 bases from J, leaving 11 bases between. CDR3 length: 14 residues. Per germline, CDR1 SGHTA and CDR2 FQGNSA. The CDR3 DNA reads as TGTGCCAGCAGCCCGGGTCCGGTCACCGGGGAGCTGTTTTTT. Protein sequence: CASSPGPVTGELFF. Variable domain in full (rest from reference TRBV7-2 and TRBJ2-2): GAGVSQSPSNKVTEKGKDVELRCDPISGHTALYWYRQSLGQGLEFLIYFQGNSAPDKSGLPSDRFSAERTGGSVSTLTIQRTQQEDSAVYLCASSPGPVTGELFFGEGSRLTVL.

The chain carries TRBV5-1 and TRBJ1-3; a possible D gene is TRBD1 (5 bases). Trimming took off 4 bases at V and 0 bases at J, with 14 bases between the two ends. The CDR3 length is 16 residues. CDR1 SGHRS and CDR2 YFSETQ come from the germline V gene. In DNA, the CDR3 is TGCGCCAGCAGCGATTCGGGACCGAGCTCTGGAAACACCATATATTTT. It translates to CASSDSGPSSGNTIYF.

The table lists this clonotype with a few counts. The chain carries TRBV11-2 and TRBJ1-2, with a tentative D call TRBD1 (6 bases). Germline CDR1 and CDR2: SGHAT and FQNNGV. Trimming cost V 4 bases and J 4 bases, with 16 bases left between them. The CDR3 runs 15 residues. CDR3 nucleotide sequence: TGTGCCAGCAGCTCGAAGACAGGACAGTTCTATGGCTACACCTTC. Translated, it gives CASSSKTGQFYGYTF.

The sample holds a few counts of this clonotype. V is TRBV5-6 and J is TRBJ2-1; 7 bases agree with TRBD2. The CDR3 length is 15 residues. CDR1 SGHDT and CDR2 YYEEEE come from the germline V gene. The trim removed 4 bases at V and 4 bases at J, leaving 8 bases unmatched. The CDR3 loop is CASSVPSGTYNEQFF. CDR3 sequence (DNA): TGTGCCAGCAGCGTCCCTAGCGGCACTTACAATGAGCAGTTCTTC.

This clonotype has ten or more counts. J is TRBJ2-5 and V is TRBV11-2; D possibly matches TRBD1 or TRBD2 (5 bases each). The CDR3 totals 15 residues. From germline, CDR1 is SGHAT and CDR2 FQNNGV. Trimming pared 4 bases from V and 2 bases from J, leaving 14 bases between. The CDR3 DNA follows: TGTGCCAGCAGCTGGGAAGGGACCTATCAAGAGACCCAGTACTTC. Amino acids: CASSWEGTYQETQYF. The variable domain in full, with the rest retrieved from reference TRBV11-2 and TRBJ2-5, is EAGVAQSPRYKIIEKRQSVAFWCNPISGHATLYWYQQILGQGPKLLIQFQNNGVVDDSQLPKDRFSAERLKGVDSTLKIQPAKLEDSAVYLCASSWEGTYQETQYFGPGTRLLVL.

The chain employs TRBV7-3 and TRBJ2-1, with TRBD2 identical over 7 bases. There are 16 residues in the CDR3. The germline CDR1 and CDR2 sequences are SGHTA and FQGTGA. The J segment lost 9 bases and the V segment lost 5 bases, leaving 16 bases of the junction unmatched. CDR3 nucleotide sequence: TGTGCCAGCAGCCTAGGAAATGGGCAGCGGGGCGCTGAGCAGTTCTTC. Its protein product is CASSLGNGQRGAEQFF.

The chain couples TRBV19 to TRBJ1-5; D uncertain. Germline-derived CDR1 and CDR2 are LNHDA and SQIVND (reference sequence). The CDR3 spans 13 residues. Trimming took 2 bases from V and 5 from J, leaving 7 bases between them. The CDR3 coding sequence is TGTGCCAGTAGTATATTTGTCGATCAGCCCCAGCATTTT. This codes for CASSIFVDQPQHF.

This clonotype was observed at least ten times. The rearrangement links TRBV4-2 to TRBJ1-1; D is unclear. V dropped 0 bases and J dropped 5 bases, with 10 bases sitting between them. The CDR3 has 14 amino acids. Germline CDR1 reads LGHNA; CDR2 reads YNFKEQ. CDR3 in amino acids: CASSQDRVWTEAFF. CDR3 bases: TGTGCCAGCAGCCAAGATCGGGTTTGGACTGAAGCTTTCTTT.

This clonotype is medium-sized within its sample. The CDR3 reads CSVEVRADEQYF. CDR3 DNA: TGCAGCGTTGAAGTTCGGGCAGACGAGCAGTACTTC. The V gene is TRBV29-1, the J gene TRBJ2-7, with D unclear. Germline loops: CDR1 SQVTM, CDR2 ANQGSEA. CDR3 length: 12 amino acids. Trimming took 1 base from V and 5 from J, leaving 9 bases between them.

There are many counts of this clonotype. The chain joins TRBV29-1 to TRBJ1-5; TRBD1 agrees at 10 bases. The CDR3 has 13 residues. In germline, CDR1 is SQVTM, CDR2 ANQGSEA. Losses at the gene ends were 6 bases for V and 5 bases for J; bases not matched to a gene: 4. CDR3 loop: CSVVTGGYQPQHF. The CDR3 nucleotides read TGCAGCGTAGTGACAGGGGGCTATCAGCCCCAGCATTTT.

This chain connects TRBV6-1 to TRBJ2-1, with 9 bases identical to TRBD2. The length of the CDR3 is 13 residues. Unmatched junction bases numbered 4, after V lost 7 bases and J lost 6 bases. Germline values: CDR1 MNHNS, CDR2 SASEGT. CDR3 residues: CASMISGGNEQFF. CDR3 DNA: TGTGCCAGCATGATTAGCGGGGGCAATGAGCAGTTCTTC.

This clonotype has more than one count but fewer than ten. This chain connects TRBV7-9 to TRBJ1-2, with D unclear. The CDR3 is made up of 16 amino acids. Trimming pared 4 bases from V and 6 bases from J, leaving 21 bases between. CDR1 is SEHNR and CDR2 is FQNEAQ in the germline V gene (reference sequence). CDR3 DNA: TGTGCCAGCAGCTCTCCCAGGAAGATAAGGAGCGATGGCTACACCTTC. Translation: CASSSPRKIRSDGYTF.

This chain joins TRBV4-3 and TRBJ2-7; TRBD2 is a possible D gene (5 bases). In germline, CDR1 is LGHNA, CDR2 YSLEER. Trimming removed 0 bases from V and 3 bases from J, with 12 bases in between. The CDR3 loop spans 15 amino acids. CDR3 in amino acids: CASSQEWRKGYEQYF. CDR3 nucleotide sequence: TGCGCCAGCAGCCAAGAGTGGAGGAAGGGCTACGAGCAGTACTTC.

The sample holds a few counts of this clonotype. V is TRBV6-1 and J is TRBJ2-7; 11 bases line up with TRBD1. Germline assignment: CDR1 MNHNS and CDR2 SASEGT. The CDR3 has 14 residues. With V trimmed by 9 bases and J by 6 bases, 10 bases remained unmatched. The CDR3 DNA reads TGTGCCAGTGGTGTCGGACAGGGGGCTCTCGAGCAGTACTTC. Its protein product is CASGVGQGALEQYF.

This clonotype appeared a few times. CDR3 nucleotide sequence: TGTGCCACCAGTGATTGGAATCAGCCCCAGCATTTT. Translation gives CATSDWNQPQHF. J is TRBJ1-5 and V is TRBV24-1; D uncertain. CDR3 length: 12 residues. In germline, CDR1 is KGHDR, CDR2 SFDVKD. V lost 2 bases and J lost 4, with 2 bases in between.

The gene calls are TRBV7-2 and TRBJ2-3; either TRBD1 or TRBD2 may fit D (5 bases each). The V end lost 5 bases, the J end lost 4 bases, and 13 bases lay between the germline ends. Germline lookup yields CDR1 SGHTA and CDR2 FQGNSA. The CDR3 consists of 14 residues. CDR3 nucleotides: TGTGCCAGCAGCAAGATGAGGGGCCCAGATACGCAGTATTTT. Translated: CASSKMRGPDTQYF.

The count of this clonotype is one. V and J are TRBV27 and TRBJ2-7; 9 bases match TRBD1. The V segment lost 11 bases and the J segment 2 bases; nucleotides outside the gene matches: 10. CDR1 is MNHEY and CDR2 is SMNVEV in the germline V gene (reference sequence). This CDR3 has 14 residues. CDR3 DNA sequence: TGTGCCGGGGAGGGCGGACAGGGGACCTACGAGCAGTACTTC. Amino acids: CAGEGGQGTYEQYF.

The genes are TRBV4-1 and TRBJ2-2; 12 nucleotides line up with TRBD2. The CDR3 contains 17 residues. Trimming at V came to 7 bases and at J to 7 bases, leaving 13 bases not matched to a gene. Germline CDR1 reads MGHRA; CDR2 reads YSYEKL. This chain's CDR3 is CASTSLRLAGVGGELFF. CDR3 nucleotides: TGCGCCAGCACCTCCCTGCGACTAGCGGGGGTGGGCGGGGAGCTGTTTTTT.

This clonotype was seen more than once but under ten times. The CDR3 DNA reads TGCGCCAGCAGCACCGACAGGAGCGGGAACACCGGGGAGCTGTTTTTT. Its protein is CASSTDRSGNTGELFF. The rearrangement uses TRBV5-1 and TRBJ2-2, with D possibly matching TRBD1 (6 bases). Per germline, CDR1 SGHRS and CDR2 YFSETQ. Trimming took off 4 bases at V and 1 base at J, with 14 bases between the two ends. This CDR3 is 16 amino acids long.

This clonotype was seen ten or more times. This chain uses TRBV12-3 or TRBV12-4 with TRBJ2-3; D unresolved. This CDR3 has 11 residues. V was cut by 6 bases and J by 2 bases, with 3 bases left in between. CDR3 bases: TGTGCCAGCAGGATCACAGATACGCAGTATTTT. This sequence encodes CASRITDTQYF.